Listed here are 3 T cell receptor beta chains from one sample, sequenced in a study of T cell repertoires in cytomegalovirus infection. TCRdb independently ran MiXCR on the reads; one entry per CDR3 protein. The table has some 700,000 distinct CDR3 sequences, 35% seen once; the top ten hold roughly 2.9%. The sample was PBMCs. The receptors come from a human donor in good health (CMV status not recorded). Some clones in this sample may be carry-over from other donors' samples.

The chain joins TRBV6-8 to TRBJ1-2, with D tentatively TRBD1 (6 bases). Trimming cost V 11 bases and J 2 bases, with 15 bases left between them. Germline lookup yields CDR1 MNHGY and CDR2 SAAAGT. This CDR3 is 13 amino acids long. The DNA of the CDR3 is TGTGCCGCGCGGACAGTTCGAAACTATGGCTACACCTTC. Its protein is CAARTVRNYGYTF.

The rearrangement uses TRBV4-2 and TRBJ2-2; unclear D gene. Trimming pared 0 bases from V and 9 bases from J, leaving 14 bases between. Germline V gene data show CDR1 as LGHNA and CDR2 as YNFKEQ. CDR3 length equals 15 residues. The CDR3 region has the DNA TGTGCCAGCAGCCAAGATCTCCCCACTTCGCGGGAGCTGTTTTTT. It encodes CASSQDLPTSRELFF.

This clonotype is a singleton in its sample. The chain couples TRBV11-2 to TRBJ1-5; D not resolved. The CDR3 totals 16 residues. The germline V gene has CDR1 SGHAT and CDR2 FQNNGV. V lost 4 bases, J lost 0 bases, and 13 bases lay in between. CDR3 DNA sequence: TGTGCCAGCAGCTATCCAGACAAATATAGCAATCAGCCCCAGCATTTT. As protein: CASSYPDKYSNQPQHF.